This TCR beta chain was recorded in a study of T cells in tuberculosis. For the study at large: T cells were selected with CD1B tetramers loaded with glucose monomycolate.

Of note for this clone: Its antigen is as yet unknown.

Per germline, CDR1 LNHDA and CDR2 SQIVND (reference sequence). The CDR3 totals 13 residues. Trimming removed 3 bases at V and 4 bases at J, with 9 bases between. Libraries were prepared by immunoSEQ multiplex PCR; TCRdb keeps only in-frame clonotypes and omits some of them. The sample includes about 36,000 clones, nearly 95% of them seen just once. General observations from the study: Smaller distances to GMM-specific TCRs suggested their expansion in active tuberculosis.

This clonotype was sampled from a donor aged 10-29 years with latent tuberculosis or without tuberculosis infection. The chain combines TRBV19 with TRBJ1-2; D gene unclear. The sequenced material came from PBMCs. The CDR3 DNA is TGTGCCAGTAGTATGCGGGCAGCCTATGGCTACACCTTC. It translates to CASSMRAAYGYTF.